The 29 T cell receptor beta chains presented below share a single source sample, sequenced in a study of T cell responses to AZD1222 COVID-19 vaccine. Assay used: immunoSEQ multiplex PCR; TCRdb lists only in-frame clones, some missing. Among 250,000 or so clones listed, approximately 93% were seen once. Specimen: peripheral blood, collected on day 0 of AZD1222 vaccination. The receptors were gathered from an adult in good health.

This chain links TRBV20-1 with TRBJ1-1; D unresolved. The germline V gene encodes CDR1 DFQATT and CDR2 SNEGSKA (reference sequence). There are 11 residues in the CDR3. Trimming removed 5 bases at V and 7 bases at J, with 11 bases between. CDR3 protein: CSADRRLEAFF. The CDR3 nucleotides read TGCAGTGCTGACCGACGTCTTGAAGCTTTCTTT.

The V and J genes are TRBV14 and TRBJ1-1; 7 nucleotides align to TRBD1. Germline V lookup: CDR1 SGHDN, CDR2 FVKESK. Trimming cost V 5 bases and J 4 bases; bases outside gene matches: 7. This CDR3 contains 14 residues. The CDR3 reads CASSEPTGFTEAFF. The CDR3 nucleotides read TGTGCCAGCAGCGAACCGACAGGGTTCACTGAAGCTTTCTTT.

The rearrangement joins TRBV11-2 to TRBJ1-1, with D perhaps matching TRBD1 (6 bases). Trimming stripped 5 bases from V and 2 bases from J, with 12 bases between. The CDR3 is 14 residues long. Germline CDR1 SGHAT, CDR2 FQNNGV. CDR3 sequence reads: CASSQLQGNTEAFF. CDR3 bases: TGTGCCAGCAGCCAACTACAGGGAAACACTGAAGCTTTCTTT.

Only one count was recorded for this clone. The chain recombines TRBV5-4 with TRBJ2-1, with D possibly TRBD1 on 6 matching bases. CDR1 SGHNT and CDR2 YYREEE come from the germline V gene (reference sequence). CDR3 length equals 14 residues. V lost 4 bases, J lost 9 bases, and 17 bases lay in between. CDR3: CASSAGTSVGEQFF. CDR3 sequence (DNA): TGTGCCAGCAGCGCCGGGACATCCGTCGGTGAGCAGTTCTTC.

The chain uses TRBV5-1 and TRBJ1-2; a possible D gene is TRBD1 (5 bases). Trimming took off 7 bases at V and 4 bases at J, with 14 bases between the two ends. The CDR3 extends over 13 amino acids. Germline CDR1 and CDR2: SGHRS and YFSETQ. DNA of the CDR3: TGCGCCAGCTCCCCGGGACCGTCCTATGGCTACACCTTC. It yields the protein CASSPGPSYGYTF.

This clone was seen once. The V call is TRBV24-1, the J call TRBJ1-2; 7 bases line up with TRBD1. The CDR3 covers 14 residues. V trimming: 3 bases; J trimming: 1 base; junction bases outside the gene matches: 1. CDR1 and CDR2 (germline): KGHDR, SFDVKD. This CDR3 reads CATSDPGGNYGYTF. CDR3 DNA sequence: TGTGCCACCAGTGATCCAGGGGGTAACTATGGCTACACCTTC.

The V and J genes are TRBV27 and TRBJ2-7; 8 bases line up with TRBD1. The CDR3 contains 14 residues. The germline V gene has CDR1 MNHEY and CDR2 SMNVEV (reference sequence). J gave up 6 bases and V 2 bases, and 6 bases lay outside the gene matches. In DNA form, the CDR3 reads TGTGCCAGCAGTTTACTCGGACAGGGCTCCGAGCAGTACTTC. Translation gives CASSLLGQGSEQYF.

CDR3 in DNA: TGTGCCAGCAGTCCCGGGGAGAGAAATTCACCCCTCCACTTT. This codes for CASSPGERNSPLHF. The chain uses TRBV6-5 and TRBJ1-6; no firm D call. Trimming left V 5 bases short and J 7 bases short, with 12 bases between. The CDR3 length is 14 residues. From germline, CDR1 is MNHEY and CDR2 SVGAGI.

This clone was picked up a small number of times. The chain uses TRBV9 and TRBJ2-5; 9 bases agree with TRBD2. V gave up 5 bases and J gave up 4 bases; unmatched junction bases: 9. CDR3 length: 15 residues. Germline CDR1 is SGDLS and CDR2 is YYNGEE. The CDR3 DNA follows: TGTGCCAGCAGAGCCGGGACTAGCCTCGCAGAGACCCAGTACTTC. Amino acid sequence: CASRAGTSLAETQYF.

This clone has more than one count but fewer than ten. The chain has TRBV24-1 and TRBJ2-3; no clear D. Trimming cost V 6 bases and J 1 base, with 7 bases left between them. CDR1 is KGHDR and CDR2 is SFDVKD in the germline V gene. The CDR3 spans 13 residues. This chain's CDR3 is CATSNPGTDTQYF. The CDR3 nucleotides read TGTGCCACCAGTAATCCGGGCACAGATACGCAGTATTTT.

V usage is TRBV7-3 and J usage is TRBJ2-5; 9 nucleotides align to TRBD2. CDR3 size: 14 residues. Germline V gene lookup returns CDR1 SGHTA and CDR2 FQGTGA. Trimming at V came to 5 bases and at J to 5 bases, leaving 6 bases not matched to a gene. The CDR3, as DNA: TGTGCCAGCAGCCCGGGGACTAGCACGGAGACCCAGTACTTC. This sequence encodes CASSPGTSTETQYF.

The rearrangement joins TRBV18 to TRBJ1-4, with D tentatively TRBD1 (5 bases). Per the germline V gene, CDR1 is KGHSH and CDR2 is LQKENI. This CDR3 has 15 amino acids. V dropped 0 bases and J dropped 5 bases, with 10 bases sitting between them. In DNA form, the CDR3 reads TGTGCCAGCTCACCACCGGGGGTAACGAATGAAAAACTGTTTTTT. Protein sequence: CASSPPGVTNEKLFF.

The chain carries TRBV19 and TRBJ1-1, with 9 bases that match TRBD1. V lost 7 bases, J lost 11 bases, and 8 bases stayed unmatched. The CDR3 has 12 amino acids. The germline V gene has CDR1 LNHDA and CDR2 SQIVND (reference sequence). CDR3: CASNPGQGRAFF. In DNA form, the CDR3 reads TGTGCCAGTAACCCGGGACAGGGTCGGGCTTTCTTT.

The V gene is TRBV7-8, the J gene TRBJ1-2, with D maybe TRBD1 (5 bases). This CDR3 spans 13 amino acids. The germline V gene encodes CDR1 SGHVS and CDR2 FQNEAQ. The V and J ends lost 5 bases and 8 bases respectively, with 15 bases between them. The chain's CDR3 is CASSPRERGGYTF. CDR3 sequence (DNA): TGTGCCAGCAGCCCTAGGGAACGGGGCGGCTACACCTTC.

The rearrangement links TRBV6-2 or TRBV6-3 to TRBJ2-7; D may be TRBD1 (5 bases). Germline loops: CDR1 MNHEY, CDR2 SVGEGT. The germline V and J ends were trimmed by 6 bases and 1 base, with 13 bases remaining between them. The CDR3 spans 14 residues. The CDR3 loop is CASSNLDTSYEQYF. The CDR3 region has the DNA TGTGCCAGCAGCAACCTGGACACTTCCTACGAGCAGTACTTC.

The J gene is TRBJ1-4, the V gene TRBV7-9; 11 bases fit TRBD1. Trimming at V came to 4 bases and at J to 7 bases, leaving 5 bases not matched to a gene. CDR1 is SEHNR and CDR2 is FQNEAQ in the germline V gene (reference sequence). CDR3 length equals 15 residues. The CDR3 bases are TGTGCCAGCAGCTCGGACAGGGGGCAAGGTGAAAAACTGTTTTTT. Amino acid sequence: CASSSDRGQGEKLFF.

The chain couples TRBV28 to TRBJ2-7; D not resolved. This CDR3 is built from 12 residues. Deletions cut 6 bases from V and 4 bases from J, with 10 bases between. Germline values: CDR1 MDHEN, CDR2 SYDVKM. The CDR3 sequence: CASRADAYEQYF. The CDR3 bases are TGTGCCAGCAGAGCAGACGCATACGAGCAGTACTTC.

This rearrangement joins TRBV18 to TRBJ1-6; TRBD1 matches at 7 bases. The germline CDR1 and CDR2 sequences are KGHSH and LQKENI. V trimming: 2 bases; J trimming: 5 bases; junction bases outside the gene matches: 3. The CDR3 extends over 15 amino acids. CDR3 DNA sequence: TGTGCCAGCTCACCAGGGACAGCGGATAATTCACCCCTCCACTTT. It translates to CASSPGTADNSPLHF. Using reference TRBV18 and TRBJ1-6 for the parts outside the CDR3, the full variable domain is NAGVMQNPRHLVRRRGQEARLRCSPMKGHSHVYWYRQLPEEGLKFMVYLQKENIIDESGMPKERFSAEFPKEGPSILRIQQVVRGDSAAYFCASSPGTADNSPLHFGNGTRLTVT.

V and J are TRBV15 and TRBJ1-3, with a possible D match to TRBD1 (5 bases). The CDR3 covers 16 residues. Germline CDR1 reads LNHNV; CDR2 reads YYDKDF (reference sequence). V lost 2 bases to trimming and J lost 0 bases, with 11 bases between them. For the CDR3, the DNA is TGTGCCACCAGCAGATGGGACTCCAGCTCTGGAAACACCATATATTTT. Translation: CATSRWDSSSGNTIYF.

Only a few counts were recorded for this clone. The V gene is TRBV7-2, the J gene TRBJ2-7; 7 bases are shared with TRBD2. Germline V gene data show CDR1 as SGHTA and CDR2 as FQGNSA. Germline trimming cut 5 bases from V and 3 bases from J; bases unmatched to any gene: 10. The CDR3 totals 15 residues. CDR3 DNA sequence: TGTGCCAGCAGCCCGGAGGTGGGGGGGGTCTACGAGCAGTACTTC. Its translation: CASSPEVGGVYEQYF.

The sample holds one count of this clone. V is TRBV20-1 and J is TRBJ2-2, with D perhaps TRBD2 (6 bases). V gave up 7 bases and J gave up 3 bases, with 6 bases separating them. The CDR3 runs to 11 residues. CDR1 and CDR2 from the germline V gene are DFQATT and SNEGSKA (reference sequence). The CDR3, as DNA: TGCAGTGGGGAGGACACCGGGGAGCTGTTTTTT. Encoded protein: CSGEDTGELFF.

This chain uses TRBV7-2 with TRBJ2-1; 11 positions agree with TRBD2. J lost 7 bases, V lost 1 base, and 9 bases had no gene match. The germline V gene encodes CDR1 SGHTA and CDR2 FQGNSA. This CDR3 contains 17 residues. CDR3 bases: TGTGCCAGCAGCTTAGGGCTACTAGCGGGAGCGGGTAATGAGCAGTTCTTC. Protein: CASSLGLLAGAGNEQFF.

The chain recombines TRBV6-2 or TRBV6-3 with TRBJ1-1, with D hard to call. The CDR3 runs to 13 residues. Germline-derived CDR1 and CDR2 are MNHEY and SVGEGT. Between the trimmed V and J ends, which lost 5 bases and 4 bases, there was a span of 11 bases. The CDR3 DNA sequence: TGTGCCAGCAGTGCCGAGGTGGGCACTGAAGCTTTCTTT. It encodes CASSAEVGTEAFF.

The chain links TRBV19 to TRBJ2-1; D could derive from TRBD1 or TRBD2 (5 bases each). Germline V lookup: CDR1 LNHDA, CDR2 SQIVND (reference sequence). The CDR3 runs 17 residues. V dropped 4 bases and J dropped 4 bases, with 20 bases sitting between them. The CDR3 nucleotides read TGTGCCAGTAGTACATCCTGGACGAGGGGATCGTACAATGAGCAGTTCTTC. It specifies CASSTSWTRGSYNEQFF.

This clone was seen only once. The rearrangement uses TRBV24-1 and TRBJ2-1; D not resolved. Trimming shortened V by 4 bases and J by 13 bases, and 19 bases separated the two germline ends. There are 14 residues in the CDR3. Germline values: CDR1 KGHDR, CDR2 SFDVKD. CDR3 nucleotide sequence: TGTGCCACCAGTGACCCGGGCAAGGGATTTTATCAGTTCTTC. Protein product: CATSDPGKGFYQFF.

The genes are TRBV29-1 and TRBJ2-2; tentatively, D is TRBD1 (6 bases). V shed 4 bases and J shed 3 bases, with 12 bases lying between them. Germline V gene sequence: CDR1 SQVTM, CDR2 ANQGSEA. The CDR3 is made up of 14 amino acids. CDR3 in amino acids: CSVGGRFYTGELFF. CDR3 nucleotides: TGCAGCGTTGGGGGGCGGTTCTACACCGGGGAGCTGTTTTTT.

The chain carries TRBV7-3 and TRBJ2-1, with 12 bases fitting TRBD2. Germline V gene data show CDR1 as SGHTA and CDR2 as FQGTGA. The V and J ends lost 5 bases and 4 bases, in that order; junction bases with no gene match: 3. This CDR3 comprises 15 residues. The CDR3 DNA reads TGTGCCAGCAGCGAACTAGCGGGGGGATACAATGAGCAGTTCTTC. This translates into CASSELAGGYNEQFF. Drawing the rest from reference TRBV7-3 and TRBJ2-1, the complete variable domain is GAGVSQTPSNKVTEKGKYVELRCDPISGHTALYWYRQSLGQGPEFLIYFQGTGAADDSGLPNDRFFAVRPEGSVSTLKIQRTERGDSAVYLCASSELAGGYNEQFFGPGTRLTVL.

This chain links TRBV11-2 with TRBJ2-7; tentative D call: TRBD2 (6 bases). The V end was cut by 7 bases, the J end by 4 bases, with 17 bases between. The CDR3 length is 14 residues. Germline CDR1 reads SGHAT; CDR2 reads FQNNGV. The CDR3 loop is CASTLRGTLYEQYF. The DNA of the CDR3 is TGTGCCAGCACCCTCCGGGGGACTTTGTACGAGCAGTACTTC. Drawing the rest from reference TRBV11-2 and TRBJ2-7, the complete variable domain is EAGVAQSPRYKIIEKRQSVAFWCNPISGHATLYWYQQILGQGPKLLIQFQNNGVVDDSQLPKDRFSAERLKGVDSTLKIQPAKLEDSAVYLCASTLRGTLYEQYFGPGTRLTVT.

This chain links TRBV2 with TRBJ2-3, with D possibly matching TRBD2 (6 bases). Trimming removed 7 bases at V and 0 bases at J, with 8 bases between. Germline V gene sequence: CDR1 SNHLY, CDR2 FYNNEI. The length of the CDR3 is 13 residues. This chain's CDR3 is CASMGLSTDTQYF. Here the CDR3 DNA reads TGTGCCAGCATGGGACTTAGCACAGATACGCAGTATTTT.